The 3 T cell receptor beta chains given below trace back to one sample, sequenced in a study of post-analysis software for immune sequencing data (dated by TCRdb to the mid-2010s). Overall study outcomes, separate from this receptor: Significantly higher frequencies in patients than in controls were found for a few TRBV segments, including TRBV5-6, TRBV5-1 and TRBV20-1.

These receptors are not linked to any known antigen. The receptor library was made with PCR. Reads for this sample came from an Illumina HiSeq 2500. Unique molecular identifiers were incorporated into TCR beta cDNA libraries to reduce PCR and sequencing biases. TCRdb ran its own pipeline on the public reads, namely fastp trimming at Q25 and MiXCR clone calling, and kept in-frame beta chains. Merged by CDR3 protein, the rows form single entries marked with the most common genes and DNA. This sample holds under 650,000 distinct CDR3 sequences; around 47% were observed only once. Together, the top ten hold 1.7% of the sample. Sequencing was performed on blood. The receptors derive from a girl aged 10-17 years with multiple sclerosis.

In its sample, this clonotype was seen many times. This chain joins TRBV5-1 and TRBJ2-3; possible D gene TRBD2, 6 bases. The CDR3 sequence is 16 residues long. Per germline, CDR1 SGHRS and CDR2 YFSETQ. V was trimmed by 6 bases and J by 2 bases, leaving 19 bases between them. CDR3 in DNA: TGCGCCAGCACCTCGGGCGGCACTAGCTTCACAGATACGCAGTATTTT. Residues: CASTSGGTSFTDTQYF.

In this sample, this clonotype turned up once. The chain combines TRBV20-1 with TRBJ1-4; D uncertain. This CDR3 comprises 13 residues. Germline V gene sequence: CDR1 DFQATT, CDR2 SNEGSKA (reference sequence). The ends were cut back, 2 bases at V and 7 bases at J, with 11 bases in the middle. As DNA, the CDR3 is TGCAGTGCTAGAAAGGTTTCGGGTGAAAAACTGTTTTTT. Translating gives CSARKVSGEKLFF.

This chain links TRBV4-2 with TRBJ2-3, with TRBD2 as a possible D gene (6 bases). V was shortened by 0 bases and J by 1 base, with 8 bases between the two germline ends. The germline CDR1 and CDR2 sequences are LGHNA and YNFKEQ. This CDR3 has 15 amino acids. DNA of the CDR3: TGTGCCAGCAGCCAAGATCCTAGCGGCACAGATACGCAGTATTTT. Translated: CASSQDPSGTDTQYF.